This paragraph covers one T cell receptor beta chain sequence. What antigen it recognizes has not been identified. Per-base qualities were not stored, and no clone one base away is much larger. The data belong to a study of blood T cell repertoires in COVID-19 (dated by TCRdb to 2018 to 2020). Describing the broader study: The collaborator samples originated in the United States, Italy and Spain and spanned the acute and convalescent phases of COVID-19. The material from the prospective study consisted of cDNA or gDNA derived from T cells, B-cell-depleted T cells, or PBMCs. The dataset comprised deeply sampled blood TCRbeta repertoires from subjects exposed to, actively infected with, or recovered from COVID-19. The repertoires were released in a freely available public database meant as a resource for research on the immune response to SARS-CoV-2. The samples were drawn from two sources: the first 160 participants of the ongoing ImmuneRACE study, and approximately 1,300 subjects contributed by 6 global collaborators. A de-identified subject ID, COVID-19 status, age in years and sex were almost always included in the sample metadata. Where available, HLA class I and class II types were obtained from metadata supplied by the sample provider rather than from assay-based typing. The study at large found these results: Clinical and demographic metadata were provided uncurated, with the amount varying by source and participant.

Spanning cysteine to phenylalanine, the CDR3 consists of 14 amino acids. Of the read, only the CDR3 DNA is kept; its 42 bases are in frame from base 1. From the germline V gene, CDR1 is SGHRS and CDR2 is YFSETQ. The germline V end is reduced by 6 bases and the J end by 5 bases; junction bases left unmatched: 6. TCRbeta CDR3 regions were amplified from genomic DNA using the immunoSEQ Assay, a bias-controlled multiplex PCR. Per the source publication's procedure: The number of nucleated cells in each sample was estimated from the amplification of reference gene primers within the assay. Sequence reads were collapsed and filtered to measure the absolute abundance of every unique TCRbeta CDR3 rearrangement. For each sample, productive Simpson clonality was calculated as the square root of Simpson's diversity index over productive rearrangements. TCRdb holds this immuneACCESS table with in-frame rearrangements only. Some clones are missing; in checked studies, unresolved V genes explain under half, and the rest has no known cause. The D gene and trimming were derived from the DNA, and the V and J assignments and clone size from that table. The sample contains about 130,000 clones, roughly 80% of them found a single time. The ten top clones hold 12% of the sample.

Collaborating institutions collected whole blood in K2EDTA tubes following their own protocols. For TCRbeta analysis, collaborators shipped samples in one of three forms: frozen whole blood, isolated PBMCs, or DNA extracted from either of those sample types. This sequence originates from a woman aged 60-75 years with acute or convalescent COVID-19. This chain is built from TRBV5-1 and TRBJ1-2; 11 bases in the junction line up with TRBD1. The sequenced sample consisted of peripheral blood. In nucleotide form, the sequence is TGCGCCAGCAACCCTGGGGACAGGGGGTATGGCTACACCTTC. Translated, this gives CASNPGDRGYGYTF.